This T cell receptor beta chain is drawn from a study of T cell repertoires in cytomegalovirus infection. The wider study: Well-studied HLA-B-restricted epitopes and recently identified HLA-C-restricted epitopes of CMV were both used in the study. Public signatures in TCR beta pointed to CMV infection and matching HLA type. Study-wide results and limits: There were HLA-C-restricted CMV-specific TCR beta clonotypes dominating the ex vivo response.

TCRdb itself ran the reads through MiXCR, one entry per CDR3 protein. The table lists hundreds of thousands of distinct CDR3 sequences, 30% to 40% of them singletons. Points on this clonotype: The antigen is undetermined. In this CDR3 the conserved last residue, phenylalanine or tryptophan, is missing, so a read error is likely.

V lost 3 bases and J lost 3; bases outside the gene matches: 9. The CDR3 extends over 16 amino acids. Germline V CDR1 and CDR2: SGDLS, YYNGEE. This chain links TRBV9 with TRBJ2-3; 8 bases are a match to TRBD2. Sequences were derived from cultured CD8+ T cells from PBMCs, sampled from culture after CMV antigen stimulation. The receptor was derived from a human donor in good health (CMV status not recorded). Some clones in this sample may be carry-over from other donors' samples. The CDR3 DNA reads TGTGCCAGCAGCGAGTCGATAGCGGGGTGGACAGATACGCAGTATTCT. It yields the protein CASSESIAGWTDTQYS.